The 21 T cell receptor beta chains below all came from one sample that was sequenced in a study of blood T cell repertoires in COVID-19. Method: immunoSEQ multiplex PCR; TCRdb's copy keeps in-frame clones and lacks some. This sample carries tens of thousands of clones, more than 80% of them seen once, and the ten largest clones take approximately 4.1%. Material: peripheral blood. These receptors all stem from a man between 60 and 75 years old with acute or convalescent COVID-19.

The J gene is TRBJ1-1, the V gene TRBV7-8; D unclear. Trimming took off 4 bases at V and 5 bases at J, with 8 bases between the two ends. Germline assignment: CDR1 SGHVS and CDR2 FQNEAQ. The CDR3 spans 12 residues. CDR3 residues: CASSSAKTEAFF. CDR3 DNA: TGTGCCAGCAGCTCAGCCAAAACTGAAGCTTTCTTT.

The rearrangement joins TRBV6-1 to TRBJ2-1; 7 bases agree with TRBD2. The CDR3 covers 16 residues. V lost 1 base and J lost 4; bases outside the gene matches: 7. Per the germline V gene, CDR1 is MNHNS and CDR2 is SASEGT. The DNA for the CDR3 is TGTGCCAGCAGTGAAGTGTTCGGCGGGAGTTACAATGAGCAGTTCTTC. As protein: CASSEVFGGSYNEQFF.

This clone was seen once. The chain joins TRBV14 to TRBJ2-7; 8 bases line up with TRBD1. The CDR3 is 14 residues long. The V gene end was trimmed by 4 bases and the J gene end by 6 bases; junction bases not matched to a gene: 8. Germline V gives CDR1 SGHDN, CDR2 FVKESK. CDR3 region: CASSPRTGQGEQYF. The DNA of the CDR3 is TGTGCCAGCAGCCCAAGGACAGGGCAGGGCGAGCAGTACTTC.

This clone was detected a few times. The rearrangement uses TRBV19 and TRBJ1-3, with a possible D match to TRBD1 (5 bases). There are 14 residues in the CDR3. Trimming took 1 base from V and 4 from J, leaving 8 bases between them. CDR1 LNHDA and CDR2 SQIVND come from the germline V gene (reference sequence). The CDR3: CASSIGTTGNTIYF. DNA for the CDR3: TGTGCCAGTAGTATAGGGACAACCGGAAACACCATATATTTT.

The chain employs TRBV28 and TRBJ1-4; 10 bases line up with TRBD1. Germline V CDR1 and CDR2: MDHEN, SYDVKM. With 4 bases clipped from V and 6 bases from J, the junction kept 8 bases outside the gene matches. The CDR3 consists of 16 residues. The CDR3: CASSSRDRGQDEKLFF. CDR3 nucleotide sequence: TGTGCCAGCAGTTCCCGTGACAGGGGGCAAGATGAAAAACTGTTTTTT.

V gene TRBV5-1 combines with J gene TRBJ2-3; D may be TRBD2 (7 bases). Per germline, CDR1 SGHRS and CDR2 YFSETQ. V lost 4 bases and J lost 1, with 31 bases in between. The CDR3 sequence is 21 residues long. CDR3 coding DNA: TGCGCCAGCAGCCCGGACGGAGCTGGTCGGGTGGGGGGGCATGGCACAGATACGCAGTATTTT. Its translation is CASSPDGAGRVGGHGTDTQYF.

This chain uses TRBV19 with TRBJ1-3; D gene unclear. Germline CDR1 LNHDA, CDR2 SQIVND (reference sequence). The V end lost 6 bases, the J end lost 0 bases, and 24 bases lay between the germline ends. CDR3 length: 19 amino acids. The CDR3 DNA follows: TGTGCCAGTAGCCCCCCAGGCACGGACTGGATGTACTCTGGAAACACCATATATTTT. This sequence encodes CASSPPGTDWMYSGNTIYF.

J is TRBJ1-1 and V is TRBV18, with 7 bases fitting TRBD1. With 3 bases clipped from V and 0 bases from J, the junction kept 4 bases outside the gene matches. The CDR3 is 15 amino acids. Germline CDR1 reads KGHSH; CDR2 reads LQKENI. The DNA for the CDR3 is TGTGCCAGCTCACCGATCACAGGGGTGAACACTGAAGCTTTCTTT. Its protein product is CASSPITGVNTEAFF. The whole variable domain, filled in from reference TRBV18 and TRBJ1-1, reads NAGVMQNPRHLVRRRGQEARLRCSPMKGHSHVYWYRQLPEEGLKFMVYLQKENIIDESGMPKERFSAEFPKEGPSILRIQQVVRGDSAAYFCASSPITGVNTEAFFGQGTRLTVV.

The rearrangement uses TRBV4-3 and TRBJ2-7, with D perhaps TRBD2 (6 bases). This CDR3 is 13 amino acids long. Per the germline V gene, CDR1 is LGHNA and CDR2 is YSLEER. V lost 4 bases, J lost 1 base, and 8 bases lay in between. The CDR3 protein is CASSRGTSYEQYF. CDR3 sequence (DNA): TGCGCCAGCAGCCGGGGGACTTCCTACGAGCAGTACTTC.

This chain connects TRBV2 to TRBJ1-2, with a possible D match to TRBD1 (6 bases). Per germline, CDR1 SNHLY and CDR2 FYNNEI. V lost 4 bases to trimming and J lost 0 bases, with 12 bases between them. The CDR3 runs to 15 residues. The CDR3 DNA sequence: TGTGCCAGCAGTGTTAACAGGGAAGCTAACTATGGCTACACCTTC. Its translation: CASSVNREANYGYTF.

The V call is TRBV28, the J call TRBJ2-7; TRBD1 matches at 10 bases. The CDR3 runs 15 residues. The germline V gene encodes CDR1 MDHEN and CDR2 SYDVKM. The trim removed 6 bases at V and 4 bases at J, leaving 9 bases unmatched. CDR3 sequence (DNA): TGTGCCAGCAGCCCCCCCCCGGGACAGGGGTACGAGCAGTACTTC. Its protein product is CASSPPPGQGYEQYF.

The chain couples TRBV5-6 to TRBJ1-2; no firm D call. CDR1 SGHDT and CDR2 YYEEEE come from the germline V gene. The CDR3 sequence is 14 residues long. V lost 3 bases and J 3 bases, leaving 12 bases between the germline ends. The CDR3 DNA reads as TGTGCCAGCAGCTATAAGGGAGCCGACTATGGCTACACCTTC. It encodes CASSYKGADYGYTF. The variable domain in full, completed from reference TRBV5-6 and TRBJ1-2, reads DAGVTQSPTHLIKTRGQQVTLRCSPKSGHDTVSWYQQALGQGPQFIFQYYEEEERQRGNFPDRFSGHQFPNYSSELNVNALLLGDSALYLCASSYKGADYGYTFGSGTRLTVV.

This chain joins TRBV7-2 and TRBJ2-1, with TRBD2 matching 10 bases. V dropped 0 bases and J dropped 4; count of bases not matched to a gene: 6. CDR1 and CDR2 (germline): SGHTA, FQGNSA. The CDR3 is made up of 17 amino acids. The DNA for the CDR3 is TGTGCCAGCAGCTTAGCTTTAACTAGCGGGGTTTACAATGAGCAGTTCTTC. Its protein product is CASSLALTSGVYNEQFF.

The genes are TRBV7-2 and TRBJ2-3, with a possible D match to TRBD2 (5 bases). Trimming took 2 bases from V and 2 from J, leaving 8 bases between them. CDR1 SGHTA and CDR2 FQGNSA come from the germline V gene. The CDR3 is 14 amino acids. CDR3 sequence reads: CASSLREATDTQYF. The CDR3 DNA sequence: TGTGCCAGCAGCTTACGGGAAGCCACAGATACGCAGTATTTT.

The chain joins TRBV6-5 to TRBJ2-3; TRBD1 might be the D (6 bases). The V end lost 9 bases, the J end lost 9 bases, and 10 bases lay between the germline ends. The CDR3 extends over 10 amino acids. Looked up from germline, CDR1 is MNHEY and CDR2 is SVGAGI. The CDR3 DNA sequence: TGTGCCAGTACAGGGTTAACGCAGTATTTT. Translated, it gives CASTGLTQYF.

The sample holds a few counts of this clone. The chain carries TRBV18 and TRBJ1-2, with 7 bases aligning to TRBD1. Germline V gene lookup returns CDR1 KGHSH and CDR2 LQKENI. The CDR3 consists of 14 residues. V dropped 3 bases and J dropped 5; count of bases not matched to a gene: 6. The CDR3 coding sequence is TGTGCCAGCTCACCGGGGCAGGGGGAATATGGCTACACCTTC. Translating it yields CASSPGQGEYGYTF. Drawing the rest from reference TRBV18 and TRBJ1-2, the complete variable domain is NAGVMQNPRHLVRRRGQEARLRCSPMKGHSHVYWYRQLPEEGLKFMVYLQKENIIDESGMPKERFSAEFPKEGPSILRIQQVVRGDSAAYFCASSPGQGEYGYTFGSGTRLTVV.

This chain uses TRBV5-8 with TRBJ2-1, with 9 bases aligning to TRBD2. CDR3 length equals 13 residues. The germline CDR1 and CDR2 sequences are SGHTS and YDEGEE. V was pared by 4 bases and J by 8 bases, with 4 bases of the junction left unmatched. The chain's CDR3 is CASSEGLADEQFF. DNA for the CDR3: TGTGCCAGCAGCGAGGGACTAGCCGATGAGCAGTTCTTC.

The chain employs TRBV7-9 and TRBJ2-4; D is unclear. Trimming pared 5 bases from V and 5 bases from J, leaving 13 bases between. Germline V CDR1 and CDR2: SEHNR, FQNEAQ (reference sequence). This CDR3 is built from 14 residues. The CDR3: CASSHSGRENIQYF. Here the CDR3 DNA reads TGTGCCAGCAGCCACAGTGGCCGAGAAAACATTCAGTACTTC.

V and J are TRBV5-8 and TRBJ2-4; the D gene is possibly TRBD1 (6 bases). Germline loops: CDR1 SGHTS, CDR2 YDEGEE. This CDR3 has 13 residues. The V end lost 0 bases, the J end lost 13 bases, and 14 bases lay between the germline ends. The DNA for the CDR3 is TGTGCCAGCAGCTTGGCCGGACAGCCGCGACAGTACTTC. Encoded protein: CASSLAGQPRQYF.

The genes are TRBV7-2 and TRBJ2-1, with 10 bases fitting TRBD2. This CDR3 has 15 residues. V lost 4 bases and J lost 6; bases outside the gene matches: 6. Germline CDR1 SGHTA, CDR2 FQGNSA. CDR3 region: CASSSSGGAGNEQFF. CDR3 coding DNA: TGTGCCAGCAGCTCGAGCGGGGGGGCAGGCAATGAGCAGTTCTTC.

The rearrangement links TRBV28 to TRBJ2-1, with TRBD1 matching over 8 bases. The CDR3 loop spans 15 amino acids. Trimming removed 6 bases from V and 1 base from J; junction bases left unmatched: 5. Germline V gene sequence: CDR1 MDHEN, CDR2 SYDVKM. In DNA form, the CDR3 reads TGTGCCAGCAGCCGCGGGACAGGTTCCTACAATGAGCAGTTCTTC. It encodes CASSRGTGSYNEQFF. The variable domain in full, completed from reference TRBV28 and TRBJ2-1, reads DVKVTQSSRYLVKRTGEKVFLECVQDMDHENMFWYRQDPGLGLRLIYFSYDVKMKEKGDIPEGYSVSREKKERFSLILESASTNQTSMYLCASSRGTGSYNEQFFGPGTRLTVL.